Following are 31 T cell receptor beta chains from one sample sequenced in a study of cytomegalovirus exposure and HLA in healthy donors. Profiled with immunoSEQ multiplex PCR; TCRdb holds only in-frame clones, not every one. The sample yields roughly 80,000 clones, about nine tenths seen once. Input material: PBMCs. The receptors come from a man aged 25-40 years in good health and CMV-seronegative.

The chain carries TRBV5-1 and TRBJ1-1, with TRBD1 matching over 7 bases. V lost 3 bases, J lost 3 bases, and 5 bases stayed unmatched. Per the germline V gene, CDR1 is SGHRS and CDR2 is YFSETQ. CDR3 length: 14 amino acids. CDR3 sequence reads: CASSSGQLDTEAFF. In nucleotides, the CDR3 is TGCGCCAGCAGCTCGGGACAGCTTGACACTGAAGCTTTCTTT.

The CDR3 protein is CASSPQGYDGYTF. For the CDR3, the DNA is TGTGCCAGCAGTCCCCAGGGTTATGATGGCTACACCTTC. The gene calls are TRBV28 and TRBJ1-2, with D possibly matching TRBD1 (5 bases). Trimming shortened V by 5 bases and J by 6 bases, and 13 bases separated the two germline ends. CDR1 MDHEN and CDR2 SYDVKM come from the germline V gene. There are 13 residues in the CDR3.

The chain is built from TRBV6-4 and TRBJ1-4; 9 bases line up with TRBD1. The J segment lost 6 bases and the V segment lost 6 bases, leaving 8 bases of the junction unmatched. The CDR3 length is 15 residues. Germline V gene lookup returns CDR1 MRHNA and CDR2 SNTAGT. The CDR3 coding sequence is TGTGCCAGCAGGGAAACAGGGGGCGCAGATGAAAAACTGTTTTTT. As protein: CASRETGGADEKLFF.

V and J are TRBV5-4 and TRBJ2-3; unclear D gene. The CDR3 spans 12 residues. Germline V lookup: CDR1 SGHNT, CDR2 YYREEE (reference sequence). V lost 5 bases and J 2 bases, leaving 6 bases between the germline ends. The CDR3 loop reads CASSPDTDTQYF. The CDR3 DNA reads TGTGCCAGCAGTCCAGACACAGATACGCAGTATTTT.

This clone has more than one count but fewer than ten. This chain joins TRBV5-4 and TRBJ1-2, with 11 bases fitting TRBD1. The CDR3 has 14 amino acids. The V gene end was trimmed by 4 bases and the J gene end by 7 bases; junction bases not matched to a gene: 6. Germline V lookup: CDR1 SGHNT, CDR2 YYREEE (reference sequence). The CDR3 is CASSLGQGAPGYTF. CDR3 nucleotide sequence: TGTGCCAGCAGCCTAGGACAGGGGGCGCCTGGCTACACCTTC.

The chain carries TRBV29-1 and TRBJ1-3; D is ambiguous. V was cut by 4 bases and J by 0 bases, with 4 bases left in between. The CDR3 covers 12 residues. The germline V gene encodes CDR1 SQVTM and CDR2 ANQGSEA. The CDR3 coding sequence is TGCAGCGTTGCGAGCTCTGGAAACACCATATATTTT. It encodes CSVASSGNTIYF. The variable domain in full, with the rest retrieved from reference TRBV29-1 and TRBJ1-3, is SAVISQKPSRDICQRGTSLTIQCQVDSQVTMMFWYRQQPGQSLTLIATANQGSEATYESGFVIDKFPISRPNLTFSTLTVSNMSPEDSSIYLCSVASSGNTIYFGEGSWLTVV.

The chain recombines TRBV7-6 with TRBJ2-2; 9 nucleotides align to TRBD2. Per the germline V gene, CDR1 is SGHVS and CDR2 is FNYEAQ. The CDR3 has 17 amino acids. The junction had 5 bases not matched to a gene; V was cut back by 1 base and J by 2 bases. This chain's CDR3 is CASSLEATSGNTGELFF. DNA for the CDR3: TGTGCCAGCAGCTTAGAGGCGACTAGCGGTAACACCGGGGAGCTGTTTTTT.

The chain is built from TRBV15 and TRBJ2-1, with 10 bases matching TRBD2. This CDR3 comprises 15 residues. The V and J ends lost 4 bases and 10 bases, in that order; junction bases with no gene match: 10. The V gene's germline CDR1 is LNHNV and CDR2 YYDKDF (reference sequence). The CDR3 coding sequence is TGTGCCACCAGCAAAACGGTAGCGGGAGGAGACGAGCAGTTCTTC. Translation gives CATSKTVAGGDEQFF.

The CDR3 protein is CASSSETGEETQYF. As DNA, the CDR3 is TGCGCCAGCAGCTCCGAAACAGGGGAAGAGACCCAGTACTTC. The chain has TRBV5-1 and TRBJ2-5; TRBD1 aligns across 7 bases. This CDR3 has 14 residues. The germline gives CDR1 SGHRS, CDR2 YFSETQ. Unmatched junction bases numbered 5, after V lost 3 bases and J lost 3 bases.

The CDR3, as DNA: TGTGCCAGCGGCCGCGGGTGGGGTGAGACCCAGTACTTC. Residues: CASGRGWGETQYF. V usage is TRBV27 and J usage is TRBJ2-5; D is possibly TRBD2 (5 bases). Per germline, CDR1 MNHEY and CDR2 SMNVEV (reference sequence). Trimming pared 8 bases from V and 5 bases from J, leaving 15 bases between. This CDR3 region has 13 residues.

The CDR3 protein is CASSPRLAGNSEQFF. CDR3 bases: TGTGCCAGCAGTCCCAGACTAGCGGGAAATTCTGAGCAGTTCTTC. This chain links TRBV6-6 with TRBJ2-1; 11 positions match TRBD2. The germline gives CDR1 MNHNY, CDR2 SVGAGI (reference sequence). The CDR3 totals 15 residues. Unmatched junction bases numbered 9, after V lost 5 bases and J lost 9 bases.

This chain connects TRBV28 to TRBJ2-5; maybe TRBD2 (7 bases). The CDR3 is 14 amino acids. V was shortened by 8 bases and J by 9 bases, with 22 bases between the two germline ends. The germline CDR1 and CDR2 sequences are MDHEN and SYDVKM. In DNA, the CDR3 is TGTGCCAGCTCCTCGGTGGAAGGGGGGGTCCCCCAGTACTTC. Its protein is CASSSVEGGVPQYF.

This chain connects TRBV19 to TRBJ2-2; D might be TRBD1 (5 bases). The CDR3 is 15 amino acids. CDR1 is LNHDA, CDR2 SQIVND, per germline (reference sequence). Trimming pared 6 bases from V and 6 bases from J, leaving 17 bases between. In DNA, the CDR3 is TGTGCCAGTAGCAGCCGACGACAGTACGCCGGGGAGCTGTTTTTT. Translating it yields CASSSRRQYAGELFF.

J is TRBJ2-5 and V is TRBV7-9; the match to TRBD1 covers 7 bases. V was clipped by 7 bases and J by 3 bases; unmatched bases: 11. CDR1 is SEHNR and CDR2 is FQNEAQ in the germline V gene (reference sequence). The length of the CDR3 is 15 residues. As DNA, the CDR3 is TGTGCCAGCACCGCAGGGTGGACAGGCGAAGAGACCCAGTACTTC. As protein: CASTAGWTGEETQYF.

The rearrangement uses TRBV28 and TRBJ2-5; 8 bases map to TRBD1. J was trimmed by 0 bases and V by 2 bases; bases with no gene match: 8. CDR3 length: 17 residues. Germline V gives CDR1 MDHEN, CDR2 SYDVKM. CDR3 region: CASSLPIRDRYQETQYF. CDR3 nucleotide sequence: TGTGCCAGCAGTTTACCGATCCGGGACAGGTACCAAGAGACCCAGTACTTC.

In this sample, this clone turned up a few times. This chain uses TRBV6-4 with TRBJ2-1, with TRBD2 as a possible D gene (6 bases). This CDR3 contains 15 residues. Looked up from germline, CDR1 is MRHNA and CDR2 is SNTAGT. V lost 6 bases to trimming and J lost 5 bases, with 17 bases between them. This chain's CDR3 is CASSRGVDRNNEQFF. In DNA form, the CDR3 reads TGTGCCAGCAGCCGCGGGGTCGACCGGAACAATGAGCAGTTCTTC.

V usage is TRBV9 and J usage is TRBJ2-1; a weak D match, TRBD2 (6 bases). V was clipped by 4 bases and J by 1 base, with 12 bases between them. CDR1 and CDR2 from the germline V gene are SGDLS and YYNGEE. The CDR3 sequence is 15 residues long. The CDR3, as DNA: TGTGCCAGCAGCCCTGACGGGGGATCCTACAATGAGCAGTTCTTC. This sequence encodes CASSPDGGSYNEQFF.

The chain joins TRBV27 to TRBJ1-6; D possibly corresponds to TRBD1 (5 bases). CDR3 length: 16 amino acids. V was clipped by 9 bases and J by 2 bases, with 17 bases between them. Germline CDR1 reads MNHEY; CDR2 reads SMNVEV (reference sequence). The CDR3 DNA is TGTGCCAGACGACAGAGAGTGATCCCCTATAATTCACCCCTCCACTTT. Translated, it gives CARRQRVIPYNSPLHF.

The sample holds one count of this clone. This chain joins TRBV6-1 and TRBJ1-1; 10 bases are a match to TRBD1. V lost 6 bases and J lost 1; bases outside the gene matches: 5. CDR3 length: 15 residues. Germline lookup yields CDR1 MNHNS and CDR2 SASEGT. CDR3 sequence: CASRLDRGQNTEAFF. The CDR3 DNA is TGTGCCAGCAGACTCGACAGGGGGCAGAACACTGAAGCTTTCTTT.

The chain uses TRBV19 and TRBJ1-5; TRBD1 is a possible D gene (5 bases). The V end lost 10 bases, the J end lost 0 bases, and 19 bases lay between the germline ends. CDR1 and CDR2 from the germline V gene are LNHDA and SQIVND (reference sequence). This CDR3 spans 16 amino acids. The CDR3 sequence: CATKHWGRDSNQPQHF. As DNA, the CDR3 is TGTGCCACAAAACATTGGGGCAGGGATAGCAATCAGCCCCAGCATTTT.

This chain uses TRBV14 with TRBJ1-2; 8 bases line up with TRBD1. V trimming: 4 bases; J trimming: 4 bases; junction bases outside the gene matches: 2. The germline V gene has CDR1 SGHDN and CDR2 FVKESK. The CDR3 spans 13 residues. The CDR3 here is CASSPDRVYGYTF. CDR3 in DNA: TGTGCCAGCAGCCCGGACAGGGTCTATGGCTACACCTTC.

This rearrangement joins TRBV19 to TRBJ1-5, with 8 bases that match TRBD1. V lost 5 bases and J lost 7; bases outside the gene matches: 4. Per germline, CDR1 LNHDA and CDR2 SQIVND (reference sequence). This CDR3 is built from 13 residues. CDR3 sequence: CASSEGQVQPQHF. The CDR3 region has the DNA TGTGCCAGTAGTGAGGGACAGGTCCAGCCCCAGCATTTT.

J is TRBJ1-1 and V is TRBV7-8, with 8 nucleotides matching TRBD1. Germline CDR1 and CDR2: SGHVS and FQNEAQ. This CDR3 is 16 amino acids long. Trimming took 5 bases from V and 7 from J; bases not matched to a gene: 15. The DNA for the CDR3 is TGTGCCAGCAGCCCTATGACGGACAGGGTAGACAATGAAGCTTTCTTT. Translation: CASSPMTDRVDNEAFF.

The chain uses TRBV15 and TRBJ2-1, with 8 positions matching TRBD2. Germline V CDR1 and CDR2: LNHNV, YYDKDF (reference sequence). Unmatched junction bases numbered 16, after V lost 6 bases and J lost 9 bases. The CDR3 has 16 residues. CDR3 nucleotides: TGTGCCACCAGAAAGCCCGGACTAGCATCTGGTCGTGAGCAGTTCTTC. This encodes CATRKPGLASGREQFF.

The table lists this clone with a count of one. The chain carries TRBV28 and TRBJ1-2; 8 nucleotides line up with TRBD1. Trimming at V came to 5 bases and at J to 0 bases, leaving 11 bases not matched to a gene. The CDR3 totals 17 residues. CDR1 is MDHEN, CDR2 SYDVKM, per germline. The CDR3 is CASSGQGGYWANYGYTF. CDR3 DNA sequence: TGTGCCAGCAGTGGACAGGGAGGGTATTGGGCTAACTATGGCTACACCTTC.

In its sample, this clone was seen a few times. The genes are TRBV2 and TRBJ1-5; TRBD1 matches at 7 bases. This CDR3 is built from 15 residues. The V and J ends lost 3 bases and 4 bases, in that order; junction bases with no gene match: 6. Germline V gene lookup returns CDR1 SNHLY and CDR2 FYNNEI. CDR3 sequence: CASSDGTAPNQPQHF. CDR3 DNA: TGTGCCAGCAGTGATGGGACAGCGCCGAATCAGCCCCAGCATTTT.

Here the CDR3 DNA reads TGTGCCAGCAGCCGGGACAGGTTTGAAGCTTTCTTT. Translated, it gives CASSRDRFEAFF. The chain uses TRBV14 and TRBJ1-1; 8 nucleotides align to TRBD1. Per the germline V gene, CDR1 is SGHDN and CDR2 is FVKESK. This CDR3 is 12 amino acids long. After removal of 4 bases from V and 7 bases from J, the junction contained 2 bases not matched to a gene.

V gene TRBV7-8 combines with J gene TRBJ2-5; 8 bases agree with TRBD2. After removal of 5 bases from V and 5 bases from J, the junction contained 22 bases not matched to a gene. This CDR3 is 19 amino acids long. Germline V gene data show CDR1 as SGHVS and CDR2 as FQNEAQ. The DNA of the CDR3 is TGTGCCAGCAGCGTTCATAGTAGGGGGACTAGGCGCGGGTTGGAGACCCAGTACTTC. Amino acids: CASSVHSRGTRRGLETQYF.

The gene calls are TRBV29-1 and TRBJ2-7; 9 bases fit TRBD1. This CDR3 spans 13 amino acids. The germline gives CDR1 SQVTM, CDR2 ANQGSEA. Unmatched junction bases numbered 4, after V lost 3 bases and J lost 4 bases. The CDR3 sequence: CSVEGQGLYEQYF. DNA for the CDR3: TGCAGCGTTGAGGGACAGGGTTTATACGAGCAGTACTTC.

This clone was observed once. The rearrangement joins TRBV7-2 to TRBJ1-1, with D maybe TRBD1 (5 bases). V was pared by 2 bases and J by 11 bases, with 12 bases between. The germline CDR1 and CDR2 sequences are SGHTA and FQGNSA. CDR3 length: 12 amino acids. CDR3 nucleotide sequence: TGTGCCAGCAGCTTACCGAACAGGAACGCTTTCTTT. This gives the protein CASSLPNRNAFF.

This sequence joins TRBV25-1 and TRBJ1-5; D unresolved. The CDR3 extends over 12 amino acids. V lost 1 base and J lost 4, with 2 bases in between. CDR1 and CDR2 (germline): MGHDK, SYGVNS. CDR3 DNA: TGTGCCAGCAGTGAATCGAATCAGCCCCAGCATTTT. Amino acid sequence: CASSESNQPQHF.